Listed below are T cell receptor beta chains from one sample, sequenced in a study of blood T cell repertoires in COVID-19. Repertoires were generated with immunoSEQ multiplex PCR, while TCRdb's copy carries only in-frame clones and drops some. Of over 200,000 clones detected, roughly nine tenths appear once; the ten largest clones hold approximately 12%. Sequenced material: peripheral blood. These receptors originate from a woman younger than 35 who had recovered from COVID-19. CDR3s include the opening cysteine and the closing phenylalanine or tryptophan. The D gene is left open where the match is weak. Size tells how often a clone was seen (once, few, many) or the class of an expanded clone, and some rows leave it out.

>TRBJ1-1|NA|TRBV27|15|NA
TGTGCCAGCAGCCTCAGTGGGGGGATCGGAACTGAAGCTTTCTTT
CASSLSGGIGTEAFF
>TRBJ1-1|NA|TRBV5-6|14|TRBD1
TGTGCCAGCAGCCCGGGACAGGGGTCCGCTGAAGCTTTCTTT
CASSPGQGSAEAFF
>TRBJ2-2|NA|TRBV2|17|NA
TGTGCCAGCAGTGAAGAGGAAGAGGACAATTACACCGGGGAGCTGTTTTTT
CASSEEEEDNYTGELFF
>TRBJ1-3|few|TRBV7-9|12|NA
TGTGCCAGCAGCGCGGAAGGAAACACCATATATTTT
CASSAEGNTIYF
>TRBJ1-2|NA|TRBV4-3|15|NA
TGCGCCAGCAGCCAAGATTCAGGGGCTAACTATGGCTACACCTTC
CASSQDSGANYGYTF
>TRBJ2-7|NA|TRBV6-2/TRBV6-3|15|TRBD2
TGTGCCAGCAGTTATATTCGCGGGAGGGCCTACGAGCAGTACTTC
CASSYIRGRAYEQYF
>TRBJ1-1|NA|TRBV18|15|NA
TGTGCCAGCTCACGCTTGGGGCATCTGAACACTGAAGCTTTCTTT
CASSRLGHLNTEAFF
>TRBJ1-5|NA|TRBV6-5|13|NA
TGTGCCAGCAGCCAGGGATACGGGCAGCCCCAGCATTTT
CASSQGYGQPQHF
>TRBJ1-2|NA|TRBV5-4|12|NA
TGTGCCAGCAGCCGGGAAAACTATGGCTACACCTTC
CASSRENYGYTF
>TRBJ1-5|NA|TRBV27|14|NA
TGTGCCAGCAGTTTAGGGGGGGGCAATCAGCCCCAGCATTTT
CASSLGGGNQPQHF
>TRBJ1-2|NA|TRBV28|13|NA
TGTGCCAGCAGTTCCTCCGACAGATATGGCTACACCTTC
CASSSSDRYGYTF